This T cell receptor beta chain appears in the sequencing data of a study of T cell changes during pregnancy in multiple sclerosis. Generated by immunoSEQ multiplex PCR, the TCRdb table keeps only in-frame clones and is missing some. The sample holds fewer than 35,000 clones; about 93% are singletons and the top ten take around 0.4%. The sequence came from a female donor with multiple sclerosis, enrolled in a pregnancy study. Source: CD4+ T cells from peripheral blood mononuclear cells, taken in the second trimester of pregnancy.

CDR3 DNA sequence: TGCGCCAGCAGCTTAGGGGACAGGGCCCATGAGCAGTTCTTC. Residues: CASSLGDRAHEQFF. The V call is TRBV5-1, the J call TRBJ2-1; TRBD1 matches at 9 bases. V lost 2 bases to trimming and J lost 8 bases; unmatched junction nucleotides: 5. The CDR3 totals 14 residues. CDR1 is SGHRS, CDR2 YFSETQ, per germline.